This TCR beta chain was documented in a study of CD8 T cells in Susac syndrome. From germline, CDR1 is MNHEY and CDR2 SMNVEV (reference sequence). The CDR3 extends over 15 amino acids. V was clipped by 5 bases and J by 7 bases; unmatched bases: 4. Negative isolation was applied to CD8+ and CD4+ T cells, and FACS enrichment was applied to TEMRA cells. Comment on this clonotype: Its antigen is as yet unknown.

Study-level points and caveats: TCR sequencing and HLA analysis covered a relatively small number of individuals.

Random hexamers served to reverse transcribe roughly 0.45 to 1 ug RNA. An immunoSEQ multiplex PCR generated amplified TCR beta CDR3 products spanning 54 Vbeta and 13 Jbeta. TCRdb recomputed calls from the immunoSEQ multiplex PCR reads with MiXCR, one row per CDR3 protein. The sample contains tens of thousands of distinct CDR3 sequences, roughly 93% of which appear only once. The source of this sequence is a human donor in good health. The genes are TRBV27 and TRBJ2-1, with 14 bases matching TRBD2. The specimen sequenced was CD8+ T cells from PBMCs. Here the CDR3 reads CASSTGTSGRNEQFF. CDR3 DNA sequence: TGTGCCAGCAGTACCGGGACTAGCGGGAGAAATGAGCAGTTCTTC.